One and the same sample provided the 22 T cell receptor beta chains below, sequenced in a study of blood T cell repertoires in COVID-19. The data were produced by immunoSEQ multiplex PCR, yet TCRdb's version contains in-frame clones alone and is incomplete. The sample comprises approximately 300,000 clones, 92% of which are singletons, and less than 20% rests with the top ten. Source material: PBMCs or T cells enriched from blood (not recorded which). Receptors were obtained from a woman aged 25-40 years who had recovered from COVID-19.

This clone was picked up one time. The chain uses TRBV7-6 and TRBJ2-5; 14 nucleotides match TRBD2. J was trimmed by 2 bases and V by 5 bases; bases with no gene match: 10. In germline, CDR1 is SGHVS, CDR2 FNYEAQ. There are 18 residues in the CDR3. The DNA for the CDR3 is TGTGCCAGCAGCCTCAGTAACGGACTAGCGGGGGGACAAGAGACCCAGTACTTC. Protein: CASSLSNGLAGGQETQYF.

The chain joins TRBV19 to TRBJ1-2; D unclear. The CDR3 has 15 amino acids. V gave up 3 bases and J gave up 0 bases, with 11 bases separating them. Germline loops: CDR1 LNHDA, CDR2 SQIVND (reference sequence). For the CDR3, the DNA is TGTGCCAGTAGTATCGCGGGCGGAGCTAACTATGGCTACACCTTC. Its translation: CASSIAGGANYGYTF.

In the case of this clone: Different DNA sequences within this sample yield the same CDR3. The J gene is TRBJ2-7, the V gene TRBV5-1; tentatively, D is TRBD2 (5 bases). This CDR3 is built from 15 residues. V dropped 4 bases and J dropped 0 bases, with 14 bases sitting between them. Germline-derived CDR1 and CDR2 are SGHRS and YFSETQ. The CDR3 spells CASSPGLGSSYEQYF. The CDR3 nucleotides read TGCGCCAGCAGCCCCGGACTGGGAAGCTCCTACGAGCAGTACTTC.

J is TRBJ1-1 and V is TRBV3-1 (or the pseudogene TRBV3-2); tentative D call: TRBD1 (5 bases). Trimming shortened V by 8 bases and J by 6 bases, and 25 bases separated the two germline ends. CDR3 length equals 16 residues. Germline lookup yields CDR1 LGHDT and CDR2 YNNKEL (reference sequence). The CDR3 coding sequence is TGTGCCAGCTCCCAAGATGCGGGACCCCGAGGGGCTGAAGCTTTCTTT. Translated, it gives CASSQDAGPRGAEAFF.

The V gene is TRBV12-5, the J gene TRBJ1-2; weak D call: TRBD1 (5 bases). Trimming shortened V by 5 bases and J by 3 bases, and 10 bases separated the two germline ends. This CDR3 is built from 13 residues. CDR1 is LGHNT and CDR2 is FRNRAP in the germline V gene. This CDR3 is CASGLPGHYGYTF. In DNA, the CDR3 is TGTGCTAGTGGTCTCCCAGGGCACTATGGCTACACCTTC.

V gene TRBV29-1 combines with J gene TRBJ2-7, with 9 positions matching TRBD2. The CDR3 sequence is 15 residues long. Trimming at V came to 5 bases and at J to 3 bases, leaving 11 bases not matched to a gene. Germline V lookup: CDR1 SQVTM, CDR2 ANQGSEA. CDR3 residues: CSVPSTSGKFYEQYF. The CDR3 DNA is TGCAGCGTTCCCTCGACTAGCGGAAAATTCTACGAGCAGTACTTC.

This clone showed up just once. The chain joins TRBV23-1 to TRBJ1-1; unclear D gene. TRBV23-1 is an ORF, with its function uncertain. The CDR3 covers 13 residues. V was pared by 0 bases and J by 5 bases, with 7 bases between. CDR3 sequence reads: CASSQSGVTEAFF. The CDR3 nucleotides read TGCGCCAGCAGTCAATCAGGAGTTACTGAAGCTTTCTTT.

The chain recombines TRBV7-9 with TRBJ1-1, with 7 positions matching TRBD1. This CDR3 is built from 15 residues. Germline values: CDR1 SEHNR, CDR2 FQNEAQ (reference sequence). V dropped 4 bases and J dropped 0; count of bases not matched to a gene: 5. The CDR3 loop reads CASSSQQGLNTEAFF. CDR3 nucleotides: TGTGCCAGCAGCTCCCAACAGGGGCTGAACACTGAAGCTTTCTTT.

The V gene is TRBV4-1, the J gene TRBJ2-5; TRBD2 matches 12 bases. The V and J ends lost 1 base and 5 bases, in that order; junction bases with no gene match: 11. The CDR3 covers 18 residues. Germline V CDR1 and CDR2: MGHRA, YSYEKL. The chain's CDR3 is CASSQGSLAGGLQETQYF. Written as DNA, the CDR3 is TGCGCCAGCAGCCAAGGGTCCCTAGCGGGGGGGCTACAGGAGACCCAGTACTTC.

The chain is built from TRBV10-3 and TRBJ2-7; 7 bases fit TRBD2. Germline CDR1 and CDR2: ENHRY and SYGVKD. The CDR3 extends over 12 amino acids. The V segment lost 8 bases and the J segment 2 bases; nucleotides outside the gene matches: 3. CDR3 region: CAIGAGAYEQYF. In nucleotides, the CDR3 is TGTGCCATCGGCGCGGGAGCCTACGAGCAGTACTTC.

The chain employs TRBV28 and TRBJ1-4, with 9 bases fitting TRBD1. The trim removed 5 bases at V and 7 bases at J, leaving 8 bases unmatched. The CDR3 covers 15 residues. In germline, CDR1 is MDHEN, CDR2 SYDVKM. CDR3 protein: CASSLRTGVVEKLFF. The CDR3 bases are TGTGCCAGCAGTCTCCGGACAGGGGTGGTTGAAAAACTGTTTTTT.

V gene TRBV7-3 combines with J gene TRBJ2-5; TRBD2 agrees at 13 bases. This CDR3 is 14 amino acids long. V lost 4 bases and J lost 5; bases outside the gene matches: 1. The germline V gene encodes CDR1 SGHTA and CDR2 FQGTGA. CDR3 region: CASSSGLAGETQYF. The CDR3 DNA sequence: TGTGCCAGCAGCTCGGGACTAGCGGGGGAGACCCAGTACTTC.

This clone was seen only once. The chain is built from TRBV7-9 and TRBJ1-1, with D uncertain. The germline V and J ends were trimmed by 4 bases and 2 bases, with 2 bases remaining between them. This CDR3 region has 11 residues. CDR1 is SEHNR, CDR2 FQNEAQ, per germline (reference sequence). In nucleotides, the CDR3 is TGTGCCAGCAGCTCTAACACTGAAGCTTTCTTT. Amino acid sequence: CASSSNTEAFF.

This chain connects TRBV13 to TRBJ2-7, with TRBD2 matching 9 bases. The J segment lost 2 bases and the V segment lost 10 bases, leaving 9 bases of the junction unmatched. Germline V gene lookup returns CDR1 PRHDT and CDR2 FYEKMQ (reference sequence). The CDR3 runs to 14 residues. CDR3 in DNA: TGTGCCACCCTCTTACGCGGGGGGGCCTACGAGCAGTACTTC. Its translation: CATLLRGGAYEQYF.

This chain connects TRBV18 to TRBJ1-1; 10 positions agree with TRBD1. Trimming cost V 4 bases and J 0 bases; bases outside gene matches: 8. Germline CDR1 and CDR2: KGHSH and LQKENI. This CDR3 spans 17 amino acids. CDR3 coding DNA: TGTGCCAGCTCACGATCGACAGGGGGCGTGGTGAACACTGAAGCTTTCTTT. Its translation: CASSRSTGGVVNTEAFF. Filled out from reference TRBV18 and TRBJ1-1, the complete variable domain reads NAGVMQNPRHLVRRRGQEARLRCSPMKGHSHVYWYRQLPEEGLKFMVYLQKENIIDESGMPKERFSAEFPKEGPSILRIQQVVRGDSAAYFCASSRSTGGVVNTEAFFGQGTRLTVV.

DNA of the CDR3: TGTGCCAGCAGCCGAACCCAGAGCGGGAGTGGGATCGAGCAGTACTTC. Translation: CASSRTQSGSGIEQYF. V gene TRBV3-1 (or the pseudogene TRBV3-2) combines with J gene TRBJ2-7; 8 nucleotides match TRBD2. The CDR3 runs to 16 residues. V dropped 4 bases and J dropped 6; count of bases not matched to a gene: 14. Germline lookup yields CDR1 LGHDT and CDR2 YNNKEL (reference sequence).

The chain employs TRBV19 and TRBJ1-1, with D possibly being TRBD1 (5 bases). CDR1 is LNHDA and CDR2 is SQIVND in the germline V gene (reference sequence). With 5 bases removed from V and 3 bases from J, the gap between germline ends came to 13 bases. This CDR3 has 14 residues. In nucleotides, the CDR3 is TGTGCCAGTAGTCTCGGAGGGGCGGACACTGAAGCTTTCTTT. This codes for CASSLGGADTEAFF.

In its sample, this clone was seen a few times. The chain carries TRBV27 and TRBJ2-2; 11 nucleotides line up with TRBD2. The germline gives CDR1 MNHEY, CDR2 SMNVEV (reference sequence). The CDR3 is 15 amino acids. With 4 bases clipped from V and 5 bases from J, the junction kept 3 bases outside the gene matches. The CDR3 sequence is CASSYGTSGTGELFF. CDR3 nucleotides: TGTGCCAGCAGTTACGGGACTAGCGGAACCGGGGAGCTGTTTTTT.

The chain carries TRBV11-3 and TRBJ1-1, with 9 nucleotides matching TRBD1. Germline values: CDR1 SGHNT, CDR2 YENEEA. The CDR3 has 15 residues. V shed 5 bases, J shed 4 bases, and the junction held 8 bases outside the gene matches. The CDR3 region has the DNA TGTGCCAGCAGCCTGACAGGGGGAGGGTTCACTGAAGCTTTCTTT. Protein product: CASSLTGGGFTEAFF. The full variable domain, its missing parts supplied by reference TRBV11-3 and TRBJ1-1, is EAGVVQSPRYKIIEKKQPVAFWCNPISGHNTLYWYLQNLGQGPELLIRYENEEAVDDSQLPKDRFSAERLKGVDSTLKIQPAELGDSAVYLCASSLTGGGFTEAFFGQGTRLTVV.

With respect to this clone: The same CDR3 arises from other DNA sequences in this sample as well. This chain uses TRBV28 with TRBJ1-4; D is undetermined. The V gene lost 7 bases and the J gene lost 8 bases, with 11 bases spanning the gap. This CDR3 region has 12 residues. CDR1 and CDR2 (germline): MDHEN, SYDVKM. The CDR3 loop is CASTRGGEKLFF. CDR3 DNA sequence: TGTGCCAGCACCCGGGGAGGGGAAAAACTGTTTTTT. Filled out from reference TRBV28 and TRBJ1-4, the complete variable domain reads DVKVTQSSRYLVKRTGEKVFLECVQDMDHENMFWYRQDPGLGLRLIYFSYDVKMKEKGDIPEGYSVSREKKERFSLILESASTNQTSMYLCASTRGGEKLFFGSGTQLSVL.

The chain has TRBV30 and TRBJ1-6, with D perhaps TRBD1 (5 bases). Per the germline V gene, CDR1 is GTSNPN and CDR2 is SVGIG (reference sequence). The length of the CDR3 is 14 residues. The V and J ends lost 3 bases and 7 bases respectively, with 13 bases between them. CDR3 coding DNA: TGTGCCTGGAGGTCGGGACGGGAGAATTCACCCCTCCACTTT. This translates into CAWRSGRENSPLHF.

The V gene is TRBV4-3, the J gene TRBJ1-1; 7 bases align to TRBD1. Trimming removed 2 bases from V and 4 bases from J; junction bases left unmatched: 7. Germline V lookup: CDR1 LGHNA, CDR2 YSLEER. There are 15 residues in the CDR3. The CDR3 DNA reads TGCGCCAGCAGCCAAAATATAGGGGGCACCACTGAAGCTTTCTTT. Protein sequence: CASSQNIGGTTEAFF.